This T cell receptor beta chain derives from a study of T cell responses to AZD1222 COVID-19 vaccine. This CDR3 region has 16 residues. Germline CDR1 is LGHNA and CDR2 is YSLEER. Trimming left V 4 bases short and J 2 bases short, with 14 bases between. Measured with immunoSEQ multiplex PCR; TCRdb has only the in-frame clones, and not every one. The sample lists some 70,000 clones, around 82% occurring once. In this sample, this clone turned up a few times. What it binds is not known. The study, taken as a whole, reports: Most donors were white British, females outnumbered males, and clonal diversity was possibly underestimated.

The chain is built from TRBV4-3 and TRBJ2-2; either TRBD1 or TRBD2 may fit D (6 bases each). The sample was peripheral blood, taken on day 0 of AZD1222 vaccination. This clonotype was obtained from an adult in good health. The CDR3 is CASSPRGLLNTGELFF. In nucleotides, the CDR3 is TGCGCCAGCAGCCCCAGGGGACTCCTCAACACCGGGGAGCTGTTTTTT.